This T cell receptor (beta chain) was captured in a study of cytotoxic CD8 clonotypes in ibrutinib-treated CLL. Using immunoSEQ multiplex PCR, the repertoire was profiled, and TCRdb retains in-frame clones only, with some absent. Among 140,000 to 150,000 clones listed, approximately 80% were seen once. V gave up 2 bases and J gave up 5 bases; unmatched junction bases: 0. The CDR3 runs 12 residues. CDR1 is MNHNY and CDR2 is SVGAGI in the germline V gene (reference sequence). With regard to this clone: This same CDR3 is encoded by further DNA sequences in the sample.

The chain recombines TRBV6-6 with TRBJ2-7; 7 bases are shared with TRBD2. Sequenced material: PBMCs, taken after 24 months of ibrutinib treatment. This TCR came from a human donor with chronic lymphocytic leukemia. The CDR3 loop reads CASSYRGDEQYF. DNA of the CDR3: TGTGCCAGCAGTTACCGGGGGGACGAGCAGTACTTC.